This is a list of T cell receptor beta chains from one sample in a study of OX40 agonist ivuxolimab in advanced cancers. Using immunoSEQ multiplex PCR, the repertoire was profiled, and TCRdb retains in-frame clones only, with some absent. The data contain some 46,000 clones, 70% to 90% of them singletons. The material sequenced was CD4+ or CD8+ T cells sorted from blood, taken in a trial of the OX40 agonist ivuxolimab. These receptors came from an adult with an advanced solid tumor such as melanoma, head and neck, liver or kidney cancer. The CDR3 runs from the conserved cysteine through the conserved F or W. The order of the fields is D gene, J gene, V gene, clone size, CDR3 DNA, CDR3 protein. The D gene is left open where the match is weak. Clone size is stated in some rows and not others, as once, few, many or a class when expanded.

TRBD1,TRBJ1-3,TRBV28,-,TGTGCCAGCAGCCTGGCGACCGGGGCAACAGGGGGCACTGGAAACACCATATATTTT,CASSLATGATGGTGNTIYF
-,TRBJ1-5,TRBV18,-,TGTGCCAGCTCACCAGGGGACAATCAGCCCCAGCATTTT,CASSPGDNQPQHF
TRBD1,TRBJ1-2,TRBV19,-,TGTGCCAGTAGTTCTTCCTCGGGACAGGGGTACTATGGCTACACCTTC,CASSSSSGQGYYGYTF
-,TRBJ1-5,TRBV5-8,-,TGTGCCAGCAGCTGGCAGGGCGAACAGCCCCAGCATTTT,CASSWQGEQPQHF
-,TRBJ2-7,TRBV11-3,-,TGTGCCAGCAGCTTAGGCCCTGTTTACGAGCAGTACTTC,CASSLGPVYEQYF
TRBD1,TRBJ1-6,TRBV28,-,TGTGCCAGCAGCAAGACAGGGGGCAATACGTTTTCCGATTCACCCCTCCACTTT,CASSKTGGNTFSDSPLHF
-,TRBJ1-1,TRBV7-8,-,TGTGCCAGCAGCCCTAGGGGTTTAAACACTGAAGCTTTCTTT,CASSPRGLNTEAFF
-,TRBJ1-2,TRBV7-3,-,TGTGCCAGCAGCTTAACGCGGCAGGGTGATGGCTACACCTTC,CASSLTRQGDGYTF
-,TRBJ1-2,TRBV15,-,TGTGCCACCAGCAAGCCCGGGACCGGATATGGCTACACCTTC,CATSKPGTGYGYTF
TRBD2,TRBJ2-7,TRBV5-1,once,TGCGCCAGCAGCCTGCGGGGGGGCTCCTACGAGCAGTACTTC,CASSLRGGSYEQYF
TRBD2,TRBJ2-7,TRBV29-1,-,TGCAGCGTTGAAAGCGGGGAGGCCTACGAGCAGTACTTC,CSVESGEAYEQYF
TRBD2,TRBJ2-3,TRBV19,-,TGTGCCAGTAGTTCACCCAGGCGGGGGGGCGGGACAGATACGCAGTATTTT,CASSSPRRGGGTDTQYF
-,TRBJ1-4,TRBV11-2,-,TGTGCCAGCAGCTTGTACTCCGATGAAAAACTGTTTTTT,CASSLYSDEKLFF
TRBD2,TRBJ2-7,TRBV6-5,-,TGTGCCAGCAGCATTAGCGGGGCCTTGTCCTACGAGCAGTACTTC,CASSISGALSYEQYF
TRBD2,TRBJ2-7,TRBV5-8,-,TGTGCCAGCAGCCAAGAGGGGACTAGCGGGGGGACCTACGAGCAGTACTTC,CASSQEGTSGGTYEQYF
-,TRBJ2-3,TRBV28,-,TGTGCCAGCAGTCTACTCTCGACAGATACGCAGTATTTT,CASSLLSTDTQYF
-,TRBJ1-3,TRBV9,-,TGTGCCAGCAGCGGGGGGATGGAGCCCTCTGGAAACACCATATATTTT,CASSGGMEPSGNTIYF
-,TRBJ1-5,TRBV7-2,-,TGTGCCAGCAGCTCGTGGACTCTGAATTCGCCCCAGCATTTT,CASSSWTLNSPQHF
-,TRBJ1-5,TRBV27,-,TGTGCCAGCAGTTTACTTCCGGGGGCCCCCAATCAGCCCCAGCATTTT,CASSLLPGAPNQPQHF